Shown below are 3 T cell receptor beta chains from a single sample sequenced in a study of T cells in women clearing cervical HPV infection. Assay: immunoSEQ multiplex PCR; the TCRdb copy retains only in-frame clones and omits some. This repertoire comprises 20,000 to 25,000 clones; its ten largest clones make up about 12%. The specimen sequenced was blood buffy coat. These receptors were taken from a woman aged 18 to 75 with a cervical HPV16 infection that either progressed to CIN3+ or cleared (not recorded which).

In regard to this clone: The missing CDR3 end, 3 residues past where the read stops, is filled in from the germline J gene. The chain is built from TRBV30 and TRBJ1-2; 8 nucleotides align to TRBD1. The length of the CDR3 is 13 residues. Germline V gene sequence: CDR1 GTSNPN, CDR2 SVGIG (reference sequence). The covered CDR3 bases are TGTGCCTGGAGAAGGACAGGGTGGTCCGAC. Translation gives CAWRRTGWSD. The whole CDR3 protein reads CAWRRTGWSDYTF.

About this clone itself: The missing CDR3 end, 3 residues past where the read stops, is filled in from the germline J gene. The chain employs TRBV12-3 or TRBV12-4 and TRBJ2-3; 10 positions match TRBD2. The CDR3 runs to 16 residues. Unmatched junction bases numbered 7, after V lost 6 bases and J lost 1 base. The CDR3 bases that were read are TGTGCCAGCAGCCAACCCGGGACTAGCGGCACAGATACG. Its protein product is CASSQPGTSGTDT. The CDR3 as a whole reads CASSQPGTSGTDTQYF.

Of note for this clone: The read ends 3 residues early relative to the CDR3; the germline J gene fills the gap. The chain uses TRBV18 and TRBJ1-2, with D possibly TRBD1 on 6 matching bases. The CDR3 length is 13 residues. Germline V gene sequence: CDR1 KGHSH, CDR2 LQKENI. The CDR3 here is CASSPGHSYDYTF. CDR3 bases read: TGTGCCAGCTCACCGGGACATAGCTACGAC.